The 23 T cell receptor beta chains reported below all come from one sample, sequenced in a study of CD8+CD57+ T cells in acquired aplastic anemia. Using genomic DNA as the template, TCR beta VDJ and CDR3 profiling was carried out. A single record per CDR3 protein comes from TCRdb applying MiXCR to the reads. The sample holds about 270,000 distinct CDR3 sequences, around three fifths seen once. Sequenced: sorted CD4+, CD8+, or CD8+CD57+ T cells (not recorded which) from PBMCs. Source of these receptors: a human donor with severe aplastic anemia or a healthy control (not recorded which).

This clonotype appeared once. This chain connects TRBV7-2 to TRBJ1-1; TRBD1 agrees at 8 bases. The CDR3 sequence is 14 residues long. Germline values: CDR1 SGHTA, CDR2 FQGNSA. After removal of 5 bases from V and 7 bases from J, the junction contained 9 bases not matched to a gene. CDR3 coding DNA: TGTGCCAGCAGCGCCCGAAGGACAGGGCATGAAGCTTTCTTT. Protein product: CASSARRTGHEAFF.

The rearrangement joins TRBV7-2 to TRBJ2-5; D is unresolved. V gave up 7 bases and J gave up 5 bases, with 11 bases separating them. The CDR3 is 12 residues long. Per the germline V gene, CDR1 is SGHTA and CDR2 is FQGNSA. The CDR3 reads CASNFGEETQYF. DNA for the CDR3: TGTGCCAGCAACTTTGGTGAGGAGACCCAGTACTTC.

Many counts were recorded for this clonotype. This chain links TRBV20-1 with TRBJ2-2; D is possibly TRBD1 (7 bases). This CDR3 contains 16 residues. The germline V and J ends were trimmed by 2 bases and 3 bases, with 16 bases remaining between them. Germline V gene data show CDR1 as DFQATT and CDR2 as SNEGSKA (reference sequence). CDR3 region: CSARPPGRGDTGELFF. In nucleotides, the CDR3 is TGCAGTGCTAGACCCCCCGGCAGGGGGGACACCGGGGAGCTGTTTTTT.

This clonotype was seen a few times. The CDR3 loop is CASSFNTGTGEAFF. Written as DNA, the CDR3 is TGTGCCAGCAGCTTCAACACCGGGACAGGGGAAGCTTTCTTT. The J gene is TRBJ1-1, the V gene TRBV7-2; TRBD1 matches 9 bases. CDR1 SGHTA and CDR2 FQGNSA come from the germline V gene. The CDR3 extends over 14 amino acids. Germline trimming cut 3 bases from V and 8 bases from J; bases unmatched to any gene: 7.

In this sample, this clonotype turned up a few times. The chain uses TRBV19 and TRBJ1-6, with unresolved D. Germline CDR1 reads LNHDA; CDR2 reads SQIVND (reference sequence). The CDR3 runs 13 residues. The V gene lost 5 bases and the J gene lost 8 bases, with 10 bases spanning the gap. The CDR3 region is CASSGVEDSPLHF. Written as DNA, the CDR3 is TGTGCCAGTAGTGGGGTTGAAGATTCACCCCTCCACTTT.

The J gene is TRBJ1-2, the V gene TRBV29-1; possibly TRBD1 for D (5 bases). The V and J ends lost 3 bases and 4 bases respectively, with 21 bases between them. The CDR3 has 16 amino acids. Germline V gene sequence: CDR1 SQVTM, CDR2 ANQGSEA. CDR3 amino acids: CSVEGEALTRGYGYTF. The DNA for the CDR3 is TGCAGCGTTGAGGGGGAGGCACTTACGAGGGGCTATGGCTACACCTTC.

Points on this clonotype: One end of the junction is discordant with germline, which a read error may explain. The chain is built from TRBV4-1 and TRBJ1-1, with D possibly being TRBD1 (5 bases). This CDR3 has 15 amino acids. Germline CDR1 is MGHRA and CDR2 is YSYEKL. CDR3 residues: CASSQDPGLNTEAFF. CDR3 DNA sequence: TGTGCCAGCAGCCAAGATCCGGGACTGAACACTGAAGCTTTCTTT.

This clonotype was seen ten or more times. This chain links TRBV10-3 with TRBJ2-3, with no clear D. Germline V gene data show CDR1 as ENHRY and CDR2 as SYGVKD. CDR3 length equals 13 residues. Trimming pared 7 bases from V and 3 bases from J, leaving 11 bases between. This CDR3 reads CAIMSEWTDTQYF. Written as DNA, the CDR3 is TGTGCCATCATGTCAGAGTGGACAGATACGCAGTATTTT.

This clonotype occurred once. No conserved phenylalanine or tryptophan is present at the end of the CDR3, so a read error is the likely explanation. V gene TRBV10-3 combines with J gene TRBJ1-2; TRBD1 might be the D (5 bases). This CDR3 has 13 amino acids. The V and J ends lost 8 bases and 8 bases respectively, with 18 bases between them. CDR1 and CDR2 from the germline V gene are ENHRY and SYGVKD. For the CDR3, the DNA is TGTGCCATCTCTGAGCGGGGGGAGTGGGGCTACACCCTC. Translated: CAISERGEWGYTL.

V gene TRBV5-1 combines with J gene TRBJ1-5; 7 bases match TRBD1. The V segment lost 4 bases and the J segment 3 bases; nucleotides outside the gene matches: 10. The CDR3 is made up of 16 amino acids. From germline, CDR1 is SGHRS and CDR2 YFSETQ. The CDR3 DNA is TGCGCCAGCAGCGTTCACCGGGACAGCTACAATCAGCCCCAGCATTTT. Protein product: CASSVHRDSYNQPQHF.

This clonotype appeared many times. This chain uses TRBV30 with TRBJ2-5; possible D gene TRBD1, 6 bases. Trimming took 0 bases from V and 4 from J, leaving 9 bases between them. CDR1 and CDR2 (germline): GTSNPN, SVGIG (reference sequence). This CDR3 is built from 13 residues. The chain's CDR3 is CAWSVQGRETQYF. As DNA, the CDR3 is TGTGCCTGGAGTGTGCAGGGGCGAGAGACCCAGTACTTC.

This clonotype has just a few counts. The junction differs from germline at one of its ends, possibly a read error. The chain employs TRBV2 and TRBJ2-7; no firm D call. This CDR3 has 12 amino acids. The V gene's germline CDR1 is SNHLY and CDR2 FYNNEI. In DNA, the CDR3 is TGTGCCACCAGTGACTCCACGTACGAGCAGTACTTC. Its translation is CATSDSTYEQYF.

The chain uses TRBV19 and TRBJ1-2, with D hard to call. From germline, CDR1 is LNHDA and CDR2 SQIVND (reference sequence). The CDR3 consists of 13 residues. V lost 7 bases and J 9 bases, leaving 18 bases between the germline ends. The CDR3 loop reads CASTQVGGGRYTF. CDR3 nucleotide sequence: TGTGCCAGTACCCAGGTGGGAGGAGGCCGCTACACCTTC.

This CDR3 reads CASSRRRYNEQFF. In DNA form, the CDR3 reads TGTGCCAGTTCCCGCCGGCGCTACAATGAGCAGTTCTTC. The chain combines TRBV19 with TRBJ2-1, with D uncertain. The CDR3 is 13 amino acids. V was shortened by 8 bases and J by 3 bases, with 11 bases between the two germline ends. The germline V gene encodes CDR1 LNHDA and CDR2 SQIVND (reference sequence). Combining the CDR3 with reference TRBV19 and TRBJ2-1 gives the whole variable domain DGGITQSPKYLFRKEGQNVTLSCEQNLNHDAMYWYRQDPGQGLRLIYYSQIVNDFQKGDIAEGYSVSREKKESFPLTVTSAQKNPTAFYLCASSRRRYNEQFFGPGTRLTVL.

The chain recombines TRBV7-2 with TRBJ1-5; TRBD1 aligns across 8 bases. The CDR3 contains 13 residues. V lost 4 bases and J lost 7; bases outside the gene matches: 3. Germline values: CDR1 SGHTA, CDR2 FQGNSA. The CDR3 coding sequence is TGTGCCAGCAGCTACGACAGGGGCCAGCCCCAGCATTTT. It codes for CASSYDRGQPQHF.

The gene calls are TRBV19 and TRBJ1-1; tentatively, D is TRBD1 (5 bases). The ends were cut back, 5 bases at V and 3 bases at J, with 19 bases in the middle. This CDR3 region has 16 residues. CDR1 is LNHDA and CDR2 is SQIVND in the germline V gene (reference sequence). CDR3 protein: CASSALARGYYTEAFF. CDR3 DNA sequence: TGTGCCAGTAGTGCCTTGGCAAGGGGATATTACACTGAAGCTTTCTTT.

This clonotype was detected many times. This chain joins TRBV14 and TRBJ2-7, with D maybe TRBD2 (5 bases). V lost 6 bases to trimming and J lost 6 bases, with 15 bases between them. The germline V gene encodes CDR1 SGHDN and CDR2 FVKESK. The CDR3 totals 13 residues. The CDR3: CASRPTGIIEQYF. The CDR3 region has the DNA TGTGCCAGCAGACCCACGGGGATAATCGAGCAGTACTTC.

The chain recombines TRBV9 with TRBJ2-5; TRBD2 matches 9 bases. The CDR3 runs 15 residues. With 4 bases clipped from V and 5 bases from J, the junction kept 9 bases outside the gene matches. From germline, CDR1 is SGDLS and CDR2 YYNGEE. The DNA of the CDR3 is TGTGCCAGCAGCTTAGCCAGCGGGGGGAGGGAGACCCAGTACTTC. Residues: CASSLASGGRETQYF.

This clonotype was counted only a few times. The chain couples TRBV18 to TRBJ2-2, with D perhaps given as TRBD1 or TRBD2 (5 bases each). CDR1 and CDR2 from the germline V gene are KGHSH and LQKENI. V lost 4 bases and J 6 bases, leaving 12 bases between the germline ends. The CDR3 loop spans 14 amino acids. DNA of the CDR3: TGTGCCAGCTCACAGAAGGGGAGCGCCGGGGAGCTGTTTTTT. As protein: CASSQKGSAGELFF.

The table lists this clonotype with many counts. The chain links TRBV5-8 to TRBJ1-2, with D unresolved. V gave up 4 bases and J gave up 6 bases, with 16 bases separating them. Germline V gene lookup returns CDR1 SGHTS and CDR2 YDEGEE. The length of the CDR3 is 14 residues. In nucleotides, the CDR3 is TGTGCCAGCAGCCGAACGGAGGCCTGGAATGGCTACACCTTC. Translating it yields CASSRTEAWNGYTF.

This chain links TRBV19 with TRBJ1-2; no firm D call. This CDR3 region has 13 residues. Trimming cost V 3 bases and J 8 bases, with 13 bases left between them. The germline CDR1 and CDR2 sequences are LNHDA and SQIVND (reference sequence). The CDR3 region is CASSINPTEGYTF. CDR3 in DNA: TGTGCCAGTAGTATTAATCCTACTGAGGGCTACACCTTC.

This chain connects TRBV10-2 to TRBJ2-7; 11 bases agree with TRBD2. This CDR3 contains 14 residues. Germline CDR1 and CDR2: WSHSY and SAAADI. V gave up 6 bases and J gave up 2 bases; unmatched junction bases: 3. The CDR3 DNA sequence: TGCGCCAGCAGCGGGACTAGCGGTGCCTACGAGCAGTACTTC. The encoded protein is CASSGTSGAYEQYF.

A note on this clonotype: This may be a read error, as it is one base from a much larger clone. V gene TRBV6-4 combines with J gene TRBJ2-1; the match to TRBD2 covers 8 bases. The CDR3 extends over 15 amino acids. Germline CDR1 reads MRHNA; CDR2 reads SNTAGT. This CDR3 is CTSSDSIRGGQEQIF. CDR3 nucleotides: TGTACCAGCAGTGACTCGATTCGGGGGGGCCAGGAGCAGATCTTC.